A selection of T cell receptor beta chains follows, all from one sample in a study of blood T cells in healthy people across ages. TCRdb re-called the 5' RACE reads through MiXCR, storing one row per CDR3 protein. The repertoire holds roughly 800,000 distinct CDR3 sequences, with 58% as singletons. The sequenced material came from blood. These receptor sequences come from a man aged 25-45 years in good health. Both conserved end residues are part of each CDR3. A D gene is named only where the DNA matches it firmly. Size values are once, few and many counts, or a class for expanded clones, and some rows have none.

size: NA; D: NA; V: TRBV28; J: TRBJ2-1; DNA: TGTGCCAGCAGAGGAAATTCCGCTTACAATGAGCAGTTCTTC; CDR3: CASRGNSAYNEQFF
size: few; D: NA; V: TRBV6-5; J: TRBJ1-2; DNA: TGTGCCAGCAGTCCTAGGGCGGACAGACTTTATGGCTACACCTTC; CDR3: CASSPRADRLYGYTF
size: NA; D: TRBD1; V: TRBV6-5; J: TRBJ2-1; DNA: TGTGCCAGCAGTAGGACAGGGGAGAGCAATGAGCAGTTCTTC; CDR3: CASSRTGESNEQFF
size: NA; D: TRBD2; V: TRBV20-1; J: TRBJ2-3; DNA: TGCAGTGCTTCAGACTCCACGACTAGCGGGAGGGCCGGGACGCAGTATTTT; CDR3: CSASDSTTSGRAGTQYF
size: few; D: NA; V: TRBV7-2; J: TRBJ2-7; DNA: TGTGCCAGCAGCTTAATAGGGCAGTCCTACGAGCAGTACTTC; CDR3: CASSLIGQSYEQYF
size: NA; D: NA; V: TRBV29-1; J: TRBJ2-7; DNA: TGCAGCATCCGGGACGGACACTCCTACGAGCAGTACTTC; CDR3: CSIRDGHSYEQYF
size: NA; D: NA; V: TRBV6-2/TRBV6-3; J: TRBJ2-4; DNA: TGTGCCAGCAAACAGGATTTAGACATTCAGTACTTC; CDR3: CASKQDLDIQYF
size: NA; D: NA; V: TRBV6-2/TRBV6-3; J: TRBJ2-6; DNA: TGTGCCAGCAGACCTCGTCAGGGCTCTGGGGCCAACGTCCCGACTTTC; CDR3: CASRPRQGSGANVPTF
size: NA; D: TRBD2; V: TRBV7-2; J: TRBJ2-6; DNA: TGTGCCAGCAGCTTAAGAGCGGGGACTGGGGCCAACGTCCTGACTTTC; CDR3: CASSLRAGTGANVLTF
size: NA; D: TRBD2; V: TRBV6-2/TRBV6-3; J: TRBJ2-1; DNA: TGTGCCAGCAGTTGGGCGGGAGGGCCAACAAATCAGTTCTTC; CDR3: CASSWAGGPTNQFF
size: NA; D: NA; V: TRBV5-1; J: TRBJ1-2; DNA: TGCGCCAGCAGCCAGCAACAGGGAGGCGACTATGGCTACACCTTC; CDR3: CASSQQQGGDYGYTF
size: NA; D: TRBD2; V: TRBV20-1; J: TRBJ2-1; DNA: TGCAGTGCCGCCGGGACTAGCGGGACAAATGAGCAGTTCTTC; CDR3: CSAAGTSGTNEQFF
size: few; D: NA; V: TRBV20-1; J: TRBJ2-5; DNA: TGCAGTGCTAGAGTGTCAGGGGACTACCAAGAGACCCAGTACTTC; CDR3: CSARVSGDYQETQYF
size: NA; D: NA; V: TRBV4-2; J: TRBJ2-7; DNA: TGTGCCTGCAGCCGGGACGAAACCTACGAGCAGTACTTC; CDR3: CACSRDETYEQYF
size: NA; D: NA; V: TRBV6-6; J: TRBJ2-1; DNA: TGTGCCAGCAGGACCAATTTGAATGAGCAGTTCTTC; CDR3: CASRTNLNEQFF
size: NA; D: NA; V: TRBV6-2/TRBV6-3; J: TRBJ2-5; DNA: TGTGCCAGCAGTTACCATTTCCAAGAGACCCAGTACTTC; CDR3: CASSYHFQETQYF
size: NA; D: NA; V: TRBV20-1; J: TRBJ1-2; DNA: TGCAGTGCAACCCACGATAACTATGGCTACACCTTC; CDR3: CSATHDNYGYTF
size: few; D: NA; V: TRBV10-3; J: TRBJ2-3; DNA: TGTGCCAGCAGTGATCGAGGCCTAGGAGATACGCAGTATTTT; CDR3: CASSDRGLGDTQYF
size: NA; D: TRBD2; V: TRBV20-1; J: TRBJ2-3; DNA: TGCAGTGCTCACCTCCGGGGACTAGCGGGTGAAAGCACAGATACGCAGTATTTT; CDR3: CSAHLRGLAGESTDTQYF
size: NA; D: NA; V: TRBV7-8; J: TRBJ2-4; DNA: TGTGCCAGCAGCTCCGGGTCAGAGATAGCCAAAAACATTCAGTACTTC; CDR3: CASSSGSEIAKNIQYF
size: many; D: TRBD1; V: TRBV4-3; J: TRBJ1-2; DNA: TGCGCCAGCAGCCAAGAGAGGGGGCAACATGGCTACACCTTC; CDR3: CASSQERGQHGYTF
size: NA; D: NA; V: TRBV6-5; J: TRBJ1-1; DNA: TGTGCCAGCAGTTACGGGGGTTTGACTGAAGCTTTCTTT; CDR3: CASSYGGLTEAFF
size: NA; D: TRBD2; V: TRBV20-1; J: TRBJ2-5; DNA: TGCAGTGCTAGAGATGGACTAGCGGGGGAAGAGACCCAGTACTTC; CDR3: CSARDGLAGEETQYF
size: NA; D: NA; V: TRBV5-1; J: TRBJ2-7; DNA: TGCGCCAGCTACCAGACCCGCTACGAGCAGTACTTC; CDR3: CASYQTRYEQYF
size: NA; D: TRBD2; V: TRBV7-2; J: TRBJ2-7; DNA: TGTGCCAGCAGCTCAGGCCTCGGACTAGCGGGCTACGAGCAGTACTTC; CDR3: CASSSGLGLAGYEQYF
size: NA; D: NA; V: TRBV3-1; J: TRBJ2-6; DNA: TGTGCCAGCAGCCAAGTCGGGACAAGATCCTCTGGGGCCAACGTCCTGACTTTC; CDR3: CASSQVGTRSSGANVLTF
size: few; D: NA; V: TRBV7-2; J: TRBJ2-3; DNA: TGTGCCAGCAGCCCCGGAGGGACTTTGATTAGCACAGATACGCAGTATTTT; CDR3: CASSPGGTLISTDTQYF
size: NA; D: NA; V: TRBV20-1; J: TRBJ1-2; DNA: TGCAGTGCTAGAGATGCACAGGGCGGGTATGGCTACACCTTC; CDR3: CSARDAQGGYGYTF
size: few; D: NA; V: TRBV7-2; J: TRBJ1-2; DNA: TGTGCCAGCAGCCCACAGGGAAATGGCTACACCTTC; CDR3: CASSPQGNGYTF
size: few; D: NA; V: TRBV9; J: TRBJ2-4; DNA: TGTGCCAGCAGCCCATCAACGGGGGTGCAGTACTTC; CDR3: CASSPSTGVQYF
size: NA; D: NA; V: TRBV20-1; J: TRBJ2-5; DNA: TGCAGTGCTCCCGGGGAGGCATGGGAGACCCAGTACTTC; CDR3: CSAPGEAWETQYF
size: NA; D: NA; V: TRBV15; J: TRBJ2-5; DNA: TGTGCCACCAGCAGAGATTTCCAAGAGACCCAGTACTTC; CDR3: CATSRDFQETQYF
size: once; D: TRBD2; V: TRBV19; J: TRBJ2-1; DNA: TGTGCCAGTAGTATAGATCACCGCGGGAGCTCCTACAATGAGCAGTTCTTC; CDR3: CASSIDHRGSSYNEQFF
size: NA; D: NA; V: TRBV10-1; J: TRBJ2-3; DNA: TGCGCCAGCAGTGTTCAACCGACCGGTACGCAGTATTTT; CDR3: CASSVQPTGTQYF
size: NA; D: TRBD2; V: TRBV7-9; J: TRBJ2-1; DNA: TGTGCCAGCAGCTTAGGCCCGGGACTAGCGGGAGGGTTCTCCTACAATGAGCAGTTCTTC; CDR3: CASSLGPGLAGGFSYNEQFF
size: NA; D: NA; V: TRBV6-5; J: TRBJ2-4; DNA: TGTGCCAGCAGTTACTCTTCCACTATAGCCAAAAACATTCAGTACTTC; CDR3: CASSYSSTIAKNIQYF
size: NA; D: TRBD2; V: TRBV20-1; J: TRBJ2-5; DNA: TGCAGTTGCGGGAGAACGAAGGAGACCCAGTACTTC; CDR3: CSCGRTKETQYF
size: few; D: NA; V: TRBV7-9; J: TRBJ1-4; DNA: TGTGCCAGCAGCCGACAGACAACTAATGAAAAACTGTTTTTT; CDR3: CASSRQTTNEKLFF
size: NA; D: NA; V: TRBV7-9; J: TRBJ1-4; DNA: TGTGCCAGCAGCCAAGAAACGGGGACATATGGTGAAAAACTGTTTTTT; CDR3: CASSQETGTYGEKLFF
size: NA; D: TRBD2; V: TRBV2; J: TRBJ2-7; DNA: TGTGCCAGCAGTGTAAGCGGGGTTGACAATGAGCAGTACTTC; CDR3: CASSVSGVDNEQYF
size: NA; D: NA; V: TRBV4-3; J: TRBJ1-5; DNA: TGCGCCAGCGGCCAAGAATCGGGGGAGGGTAGCAATCAGCCCCAGCATTTT; CDR3: CASGQESGEGSNQPQHF
size: few; D: NA; V: TRBV28; J: TRBJ1-4; DNA: TGTGCCAGCACCGGCGGGGACGAAAAACTGTTTTTT; CDR3: CASTGGDEKLFF
size: few; D: TRBD1; V: TRBV25-1; J: TRBJ2-7; DNA: TGTGCCAGCACCCCAAACCGGGGACAGGGCCCGCAGTACTTC; CDR3: CASTPNRGQGPQYF
size: NA; D: NA; V: TRBV7-9; J: TRBJ2-1; DNA: TGTGCCAGCAGCCCTTTGGACCGTCCCCCCAATGAGCAGTTCTTC; CDR3: CASSPLDRPPNEQFF
size: NA; D: NA; V: TRBV15; J: TRBJ2-6; DNA: TGTGCCACCAGCAGCTTAGGAGGCTCTGGGGCCAACGTCCTGACTTTC; CDR3: CATSSLGGSGANVLTF
size: NA; D: TRBD2; V: TRBV7-9; J: TRBJ2-3; DNA: TGTGCCAGCAGCTTAAGTAAAGCGGGAGGAGATACGCAGTATTTT; CDR3: CASSLSKAGGDTQYF
size: few; D: TRBD1; V: TRBV20-1; J: TRBJ1-2; DNA: TGCAGTGCTAGAGATCATTGGTTCGGGACAGGCTATGGCTACACCTTC; CDR3: CSARDHWFGTGYGYTF
size: NA; D: NA; V: TRBV28; J: TRBJ2-3; DNA: TGTGCCACACAGTCAGATACGCAGTATTTT; CDR3: CATQSDTQYF
size: many; D: TRBD2; V: TRBV5-1; J: TRBJ2-3; DNA: TGCGCCAGCAGCCCCGGACTAGCGGGCACAGATACGCAGTATTTT; CDR3: CASSPGLAGTDTQYF
size: few; D: NA; V: TRBV4-3; J: TRBJ2-4; DNA: TGCGCCAGCAGCCAAGAATTTCCCAACATTCAGTACTTC; CDR3: CASSQEFPNIQYF
size: NA; D: NA; V: TRBV25-1; J: TRBJ2-7; DNA: TGTGCCAGCAGTGACTTCTTGGAGCAGTACTTC; CDR3: CASSDFLEQYF
size: NA; D: NA; V: TRBV21-1; J: TRBJ2-5; DNA: TGTGCCAGCAGCAAATGGGAGGACACCCAAGAGACCCAGTACTTC; CDR3: CASSKWEDTQETQYF
size: once; D: TRBD1; V: TRBV6-2/TRBV6-3; J: TRBJ1-2; DNA: TGTGCCAGCAGTTACTCGATCTGGGACGGACAGGGTAGCGGCTACACCTTC; CDR3: CASSYSIWDGQGSGYTF
size: NA; D: TRBD1; V: TRBV20-1; J: TRBJ2-7; DNA: TGCAGTGCTAGAGACTTATCCGGGACAGGTCTCTACGAGCAGTACTTC; CDR3: CSARDLSGTGLYEQYF
size: NA; D: NA; V: TRBV5-1; J: TRBJ2-7; DNA: TGCGCCAGCAGCGTTGCAGGGTATCACGCCGAGCAGTACTTC; CDR3: CASSVAGYHAEQYF